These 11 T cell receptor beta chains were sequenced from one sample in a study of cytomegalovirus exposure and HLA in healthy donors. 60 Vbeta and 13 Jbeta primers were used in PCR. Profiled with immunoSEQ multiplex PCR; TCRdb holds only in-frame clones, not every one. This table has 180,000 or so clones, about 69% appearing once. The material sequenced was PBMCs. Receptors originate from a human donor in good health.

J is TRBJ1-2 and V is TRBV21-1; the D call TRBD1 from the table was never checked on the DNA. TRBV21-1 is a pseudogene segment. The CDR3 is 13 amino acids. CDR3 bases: TGTGCCAGCAGCAAAGGGACAGTCTATGGCTACACCTTC. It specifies CASSKGTVYGYTF.

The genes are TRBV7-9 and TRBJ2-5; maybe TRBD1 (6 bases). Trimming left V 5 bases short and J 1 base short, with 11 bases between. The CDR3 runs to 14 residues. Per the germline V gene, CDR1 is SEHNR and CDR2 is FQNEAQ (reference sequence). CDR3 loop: CASSNTGSQETQYF. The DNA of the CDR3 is TGTGCCAGCAGCAACACAGGGTCCCAAGAGACCCAGTACTTC.

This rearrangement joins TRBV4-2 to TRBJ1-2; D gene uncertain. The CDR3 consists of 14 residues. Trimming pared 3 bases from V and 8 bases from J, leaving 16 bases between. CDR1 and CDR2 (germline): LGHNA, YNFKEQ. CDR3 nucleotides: TGTGCCAGCAGCCAGATTGCCGCCACAAGAGGCTACACCTTC. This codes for CASSQIAATRGYTF.

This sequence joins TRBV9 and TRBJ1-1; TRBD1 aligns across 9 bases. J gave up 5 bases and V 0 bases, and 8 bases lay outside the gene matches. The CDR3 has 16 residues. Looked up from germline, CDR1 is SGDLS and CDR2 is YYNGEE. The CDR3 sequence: CASSVGGTGYGTEAFF. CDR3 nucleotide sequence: TGTGCCAGCAGCGTAGGAGGGACAGGGTACGGGACTGAAGCTTTCTTT.

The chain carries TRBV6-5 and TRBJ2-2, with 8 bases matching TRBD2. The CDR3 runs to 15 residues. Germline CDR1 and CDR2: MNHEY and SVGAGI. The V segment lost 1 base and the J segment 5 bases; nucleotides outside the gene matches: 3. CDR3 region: CASSYYTGGTGELFF. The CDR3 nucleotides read TGTGCCAGCAGTTACTACACGGGGGGGACCGGGGAGCTGTTTTTT.

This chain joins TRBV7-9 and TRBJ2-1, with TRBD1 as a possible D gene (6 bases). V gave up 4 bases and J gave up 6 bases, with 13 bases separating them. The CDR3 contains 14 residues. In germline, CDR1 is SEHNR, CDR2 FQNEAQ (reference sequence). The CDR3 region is CASSSVAGVNEQFF. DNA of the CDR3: TGTGCCAGCAGCTCTGTCGCAGGGGTCAATGAGCAGTTCTTC.

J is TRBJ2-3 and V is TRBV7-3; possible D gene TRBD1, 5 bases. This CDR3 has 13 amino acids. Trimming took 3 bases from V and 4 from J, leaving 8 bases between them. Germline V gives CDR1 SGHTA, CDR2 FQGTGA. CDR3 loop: CASSLTVADTQYF. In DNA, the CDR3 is TGTGCCAGCAGCTTGACAGTGGCAGATACGCAGTATTTT. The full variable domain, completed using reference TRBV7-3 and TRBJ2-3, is GAGVSQTPSNKVTEKGKYVELRCDPISGHTALYWYRQSLGQGPEFLIYFQGTGAADDSGLPNDRFFAVRPEGSVSTLKIQRTERGDSAVYLCASSLTVADTQYFGPGTRLTVL.

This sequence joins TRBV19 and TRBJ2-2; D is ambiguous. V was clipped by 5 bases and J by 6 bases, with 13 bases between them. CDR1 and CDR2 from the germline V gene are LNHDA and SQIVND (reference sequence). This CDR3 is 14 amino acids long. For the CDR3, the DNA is TGTGCCAGTAGTGTACAAATCAGTCCCGGGGAGCTGTTTTTT. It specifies CASSVQISPGELFF.

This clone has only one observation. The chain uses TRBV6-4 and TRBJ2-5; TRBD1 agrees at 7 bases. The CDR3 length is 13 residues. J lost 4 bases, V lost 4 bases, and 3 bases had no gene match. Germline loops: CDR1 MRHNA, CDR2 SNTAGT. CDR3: CASSGDRGETQYF. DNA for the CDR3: TGTGCCAGCAGTGGGGACAGAGGAGAGACCCAGTACTTC.

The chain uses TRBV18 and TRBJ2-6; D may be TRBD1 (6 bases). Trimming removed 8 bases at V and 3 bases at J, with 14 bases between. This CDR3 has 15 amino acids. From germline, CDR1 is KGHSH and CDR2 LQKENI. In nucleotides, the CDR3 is TGTGCCAGCAGGGACACCGAGGATGGGGCCAACGTCCTGACTTTC. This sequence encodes CASRDTEDGANVLTF.

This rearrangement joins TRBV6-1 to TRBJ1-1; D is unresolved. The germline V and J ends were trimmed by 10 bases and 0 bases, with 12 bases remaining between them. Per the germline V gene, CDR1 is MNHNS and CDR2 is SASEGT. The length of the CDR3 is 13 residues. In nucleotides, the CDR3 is TGTGCCACCACAGTCCTCATGAACACTGAAGCTTTCTTT. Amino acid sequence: CATTVLMNTEAFF.